Each of the 25 T cell receptor beta chains below was sequenced from the same sample in a study of blood T cell repertoires in COVID-19. Some clones are missing from TCRdb's copy, which holds only in-frame ones; the method was immunoSEQ multiplex PCR. The sample holds about 130,000 clones; just under 85% are singletons and the top ten take about 15%. Sequences were obtained from peripheral blood. The receptors shown here come from a woman aged 45-65 years with acute or convalescent COVID-19.

This chain links TRBV7-9 with TRBJ1-1, with 8 bases fitting TRBD1. CDR3 length: 12 residues. The V gene end was trimmed by 5 bases and the J gene end by 11 bases; junction bases not matched to a gene: 7. The germline gives CDR1 SEHNR, CDR2 FQNEAQ (reference sequence). The chain's CDR3 is CASSQDRVRAFF. CDR3 sequence (DNA): TGTGCCAGCAGCCAGGACAGGGTGCGCGCTTTCTTT.

This chain's CDR3 is CAWSVRQGRNEQFF. The CDR3 DNA sequence: TGTGCCTGGAGTGTACGGCAGGGGCGAAATGAGCAGTTCTTC. The J gene is TRBJ2-1, the V gene TRBV30, with D perhaps matching TRBD1 (6 bases). Germline V gene sequence: CDR1 GTSNPN, CDR2 SVGIG (reference sequence). This CDR3 is built from 14 residues. Trimming removed 0 bases at V and 7 bases at J, with 13 bases between.

J is TRBJ1-3 and V is TRBV7-8; D remains unclear. The V gene's germline CDR1 is SGHVS and CDR2 FQNEAQ. This CDR3 region has 16 residues. V gave up 2 bases and J gave up 0 bases, with 11 bases separating them. CDR3 sequence (DNA): TGTGCCAGCAGCTTATTCGGTCCGAGCTCTGGAAACACCATATATTTT. Amino acid sequence: CASSLFGPSSGNTIYF.

The J gene is TRBJ2-3, the V gene TRBV5-1; TRBD2 agrees at 11 bases. This CDR3 has 17 residues. CDR1 and CDR2 (germline): SGHRS, YFSETQ. V dropped 2 bases and J dropped 4; count of bases not matched to a gene: 9. CDR3 nucleotides: TGCGCCAGCAGCTTAAATCCGGGACTAGCGGAGGCAGATACGCAGTATTTT. Protein: CASSLNPGLAEADTQYF.

This chain connects TRBV29-1 to TRBJ1-5; D gene uncertain. This CDR3 comprises 12 residues. Trimming cost V 4 bases and J 6 bases, with 10 bases left between them. Germline V lookup: CDR1 SQVTM, CDR2 ANQGSEA. The CDR3 DNA is TGCAGCGTTGGTGAGGGTCGTCAGCCCCAGCATTTT. This sequence encodes CSVGEGRQPQHF.

J is TRBJ1-1 and V is TRBV29-1, with D perhaps matching TRBD1 (5 bases). Germline V CDR1 and CDR2: SQVTM, ANQGSEA. This CDR3 is built from 13 residues. V dropped 4 bases and J dropped 3 bases, with 12 bases sitting between them. The CDR3 DNA reads as TGCAGCGTTGTGGGCAGGGTCGACACTGAAGCTTTCTTT. This translates into CSVVGRVDTEAFF. Filled out from reference TRBV29-1 and TRBJ1-1, the complete variable domain reads SAVISQKPSRDICQRGTSLTIQCQVDSQVTMMFWYRQQPGQSLTLIATANQGSEATYESGFVIDKFPISRPNLTFSTLTVSNMSPEDSSIYLCSVVGRVDTEAFFGQGTRLTVV.

The V call is TRBV5-8, the J call TRBJ2-3; TRBD1 matches at 9 bases. Germline assignment: CDR1 SGHTS and CDR2 YDEGEE. The CDR3 covers 16 residues. Trimming took 2 bases from V and 0 from J; bases not matched to a gene: 4. The CDR3 is CASSLPGQGSTDTQYF. The CDR3 bases are TGTGCCAGCAGCTTACCCGGACAGGGGAGCACAGATACGCAGTATTTT.

This chain uses TRBV7-8 with TRBJ2-3; 7 bases fit TRBD1. V lost 4 bases and J lost 0; bases outside the gene matches: 13. The CDR3 covers 18 residues. CDR1 and CDR2 (germline): SGHVS, FQNEAQ. DNA of the CDR3: TGTGCCAGCAGCTCACGACAGGGTGGGGGTCTAAGCACAGATACGCAGTATTTT. Encoded protein: CASSSRQGGGLSTDTQYF. The variable domain in full, with the rest retrieved from reference TRBV7-8 and TRBJ2-3, is GAGVSQSPRYKVAKRGQDVALRCDPISGHVSLFWYQQALGQGPEFLTYFQNEAQLDKSGLPSDRFFAERPEGSVSTLKIQRTQQEDSAVYLCASSSRQGGGLSTDTQYFGPGTRLTVL.

The chain is built from TRBV30 and TRBJ1-5, with D unresolved. Germline lookup yields CDR1 GTSNPN and CDR2 SVGIG (reference sequence). The CDR3 length is 15 residues. The V and J ends lost 0 bases and 2 bases respectively, with 11 bases between them. This chain's CDR3 is CAWSVPGVGNQPQHF. The DNA for the CDR3 is TGTGCCTGGAGTGTACCCGGGGTTGGCAATCAGCCCCAGCATTTT.

This sequence joins TRBV4-1 and TRBJ1-6; 8 bases line up with TRBD1. CDR3 length equals 16 residues. Germline V gene data show CDR1 as MGHRA and CDR2 as YSYEKL. The V and J ends lost 0 bases and 12 bases, in that order; junction bases with no gene match: 10. CDR3 sequence reads: CASSQDQAGGGEPLHF. CDR3 in DNA: TGCGCCAGCAGCCAAGATCAGGCAGGGGGCGGAGAACCCCTCCACTTT.

The chain links TRBV10-3 to TRBJ1-6; 7 bases match TRBD1. Germline CDR1 and CDR2: ENHRY and SYGVKD. Trimming at V came to 6 bases and at J to 5 bases, leaving 4 bases not matched to a gene. There are 14 residues in the CDR3. CDR3 nucleotides: TGTGCCATCAGCCCAGACAGGGATAATTCACCCCTCCACTTT. Protein sequence: CAISPDRDNSPLHF.

The chain is built from TRBV19 and TRBJ2-2, with D perhaps matching TRBD1 (7 bases). Germline V gives CDR1 LNHDA, CDR2 SQIVND (reference sequence). This CDR3 is built from 14 residues. The V end lost 7 bases, the J end lost 5 bases, and 14 bases lay between the germline ends. The CDR3 DNA follows: TGTGCCAGTACTTACTCAGGGGGGACCGGGGAGCTGTTTTTT. It codes for CASTYSGGTGELFF.

A remark on this clone: The junction departs from the called germline gene at one end, perhaps through a read error. This sequence joins TRBV19 and TRBJ1-2, with 9 bases aligning to TRBD1. This CDR3 comprises 14 residues. CDR1 is LNHDA, CDR2 SQIVND, per germline (reference sequence). CDR3 amino acids: CASSASGTGQGGIF. In DNA form, the CDR3 reads TGTGCCAGTAGTGCATCCGGGACAGGGCAGGGAGGGATCTTC.

The rearrangement uses TRBV5-1 and TRBJ2-1; 8 bases align to TRBD2. The CDR3 has 16 residues. Germline-derived CDR1 and CDR2 are SGHRS and YFSETQ. The V gene end was trimmed by 5 bases and the J gene end by 1 base; junction bases not matched to a gene: 8. The CDR3 sequence: CASRVSGGISYNEQFF. The CDR3 DNA reads as TGCGCCAGCAGGGTCAGCGGGGGTATTTCCTACAATGAGCAGTTCTTC.

The chain has TRBV5-1 and TRBJ2-3; 8 bases line up with TRBD2. Germline CDR1 and CDR2: SGHRS and YFSETQ. J gave up 4 bases and V 1 base, and 5 bases lay outside the gene matches. This CDR3 contains 15 residues. The CDR3 here is CASSLPSGPADTQYF. For the CDR3, the DNA is TGCGCCAGCAGCTTGCCTAGCGGGCCCGCAGATACGCAGTATTTT.

Only a few counts were recorded for this clone. The rearrangement uses TRBV9 and TRBJ2-3, with 12 bases that match TRBD2. V gave up 1 base and J gave up 0 bases; unmatched junction bases: 9. The CDR3 totals 19 residues. CDR1 is SGDLS and CDR2 is YYNGEE in the germline V gene. For the CDR3, the DNA is TGTGCCAGCAGCGTAATGACTAGCGGGGGAAAAACTAGCACAGATACGCAGTATTTT. Protein: CASSVMTSGGKTSTDTQYF.

The V gene is TRBV4-1, the J gene TRBJ2-3, with TRBD2 matching over 10 bases. V was clipped by 1 base and J by 8 bases; unmatched bases: 12. Germline V gene data show CDR1 as MGHRA and CDR2 as YSYEKL. This CDR3 is 17 amino acids long. In DNA, the CDR3 is TGCGCCAGCAGCCAAGTACGAGCGGGGGGGCTCTGGGGTACGCAGTATTTT. Translating it yields CASSQVRAGGLWGTQYF.

The V and J genes are TRBV29-1 and TRBJ1-3; D remains unclear. The germline CDR1 and CDR2 sequences are SQVTM and ANQGSEA. The CDR3 runs to 12 residues. The ends were cut back, 7 bases at V and 3 bases at J, with 10 bases in the middle. CDR3 sequence (DNA): TGCAGCGCCCGAACACGTGGAAACACCATATATTTT. Protein product: CSARTRGNTIYF.

V gene TRBV7-9 combines with J gene TRBJ2-7, with TRBD2 identical over 9 bases. Germline V gene data show CDR1 as SEHNR and CDR2 as FQNEAQ (reference sequence). This CDR3 has 16 residues. The V segment lost 3 bases and the J segment 1 base; nucleotides outside the gene matches: 7. This chain's CDR3 is CASSLAGGPSSYEQYF. The CDR3 nucleotides read TGTGCCAGCAGCTTGGCGGGGGGGCCCTCTTCCTACGAGCAGTACTTC. Looking up the rest from reference TRBV7-9 and TRBJ2-7 gives the full variable domain: DTGVSQNPRHKITKRGQNVTFRCDPISEHNRLYWYRQTLGQGPEFLTYFQNEAQLEKSRLLSDRFSAERPKGSFSTLEIQRTEQGDSAMYLCASSLAGGPSSYEQYFGPGTRLTVT.

This clone has at least ten counts. The V and J genes are TRBV4-1 and TRBJ1-2; D is undetermined. The CDR3 is 14 residues long. V shed 2 bases and J shed 4 bases, with 11 bases lying between them. CDR1 and CDR2 from the germline V gene are MGHRA and YSYEKL. The CDR3 DNA follows: TGCGCCAGCAGCCAACCCGGCAGCGGCTATGGCTACACCTTC. It encodes CASSQPGSGYGYTF.

This clone was seen once. The chain recombines TRBV7-3 with TRBJ1-1; TRBD1 might be the D (6 bases). Trimming cost V 4 bases and J 1 base, with 10 bases left between them. Germline CDR1 reads SGHTA; CDR2 reads FQGTGA. The CDR3 extends over 14 amino acids. CDR3 in DNA: TGTGCCAGCAGCTCTGGACAGTCGAACACTGAAGCTTTCTTT. Protein sequence: CASSSGQSNTEAFF.

The V and J genes are TRBV10-2 and TRBJ1-3, with 10 bases lining up with TRBD1. CDR1 and CDR2 from the germline V gene are WSHSY and SAAADI. Germline trimming cut 6 bases from V and 2 bases from J; bases unmatched to any gene: 4. The CDR3 length is 15 residues. CDR3 amino acids: CASSPGQGPGNTIYF. DNA of the CDR3: TGCGCCAGCAGCCCGGGACAGGGGCCTGGAAACACCATATATTTT.

This sequence joins TRBV15 and TRBJ2-1, with TRBD1 matching over 10 bases. In germline, CDR1 is LNHNV, CDR2 YYDKDF (reference sequence). The V gene end was trimmed by 4 bases and the J gene end by 8 bases; junction bases not matched to a gene: 14. The CDR3 runs 17 residues. CDR3 residues: CATSTTTGGGSVDEQFF. In nucleotides, the CDR3 is TGTGCCACCAGCACCACGACAGGGGGCGGGTCGGTCGATGAGCAGTTCTTC. The full variable domain, with the rest looked up from reference TRBV15 and TRBJ2-1, is DAMVIQNPRYQVTQFGKPVTLSCSQTLNHNVMYWYQQKSSQAPKLLFHYYDKDFNNEADTPDNFQSRRPNTSFCFLDIRSPGLGDTAMYLCATSTTTGGGSVDEQFFGPGTRLTVL.

This clone was recorded a few times. DNA of the CDR3: TGTGCCAGCAGCTTAATTCGGGGGGCCGGGGAGCTGTTTTTT. Its translation: CASSLIRGAGELFF. The chain links TRBV7-2 to TRBJ2-2; 7 bases agree with TRBD2. J was trimmed by 6 bases and V by 2 bases; bases with no gene match: 3. The length of the CDR3 is 14 residues. Germline values: CDR1 SGHTA, CDR2 FQGNSA.

This clone was seen a few times. The chain couples TRBV5-6 to TRBJ1-3, with 12 nucleotides matching TRBD1. There are 15 residues in the CDR3. The germline CDR1 and CDR2 sequences are SGHDT and YYEEEE. The V segment lost 3 bases and the J segment 2 bases; nucleotides outside the gene matches: 0. The CDR3 loop is CASSWDRGPGNTIYF. In DNA, the CDR3 is TGTGCCAGCAGCTGGGACAGGGGGCCTGGAAACACCATATATTTT.